This section outlines one T cell receptor (beta chain) sequence together with its context. These data originate in a study of Tregs in tolerant kidney transplant recipients. Profiled with immunoSEQ multiplex PCR; TCRdb holds only in-frame clones, not every one. The table has 50,000 to 85,000 clones, roughly 89% seen once. Thawed PBMCs were FACS-sorted into unstimulated CD4+CD25+CD127- regulatory T cells, CD4+CD25- non-regulatory cells, CD4 and CD8 cells. The sample was CD8+ T cells from blood, taken before the transplant. The clonotype comes from a human donor who received a combined kidney and bone marrow transplant.

The CDR3 spells CASSLMFSGGASREQYF. CDR3 DNA sequence: TGTGCCAGCAGCTTAATGTTTAGCGGGGGGGCTTCGCGCGAGCAGTACTTC. J is TRBJ2-7 and V is TRBV7-9; 11 bases align to TRBD2. The germline gives CDR1 SEHNR, CDR2 FQNEAQ (reference sequence). The ends lost 2 bases at V and 6 bases at J; junction bases unmatched: 12. The CDR3 runs to 17 residues.